What follows are 18 T cell receptor beta chains derived from one specimen sequenced in a study of somatic mutations in cytotoxic T cells in rheumatoid arthritis. Sequenced by immunoSEQ multiplex PCR; TCRdb stores in-frame clones only, minus some. Of about 15,000 clones detected, about 77% appear once; the ten largest clones hold 14%. Material for sequencing was CD8+ T cells sorted from blood. These TCRs come from an adult with rheumatoid arthritis.

This clone appeared once. The chain links TRBV28 to TRBJ1-5; TRBD1 aligns across 7 bases. The CDR3 loop spans 16 amino acids. Per the germline V gene, CDR1 is MDHEN and CDR2 is SYDVKM. V dropped 1 base and J dropped 5; count of bases not matched to a gene: 8. The CDR3 bases are TGTGCCAGCAGTTTATTAGGGACAGTGAATTATCAGCCCCAGCATTTT. This gives the protein CASSLLGTVNYQPQHF.

The chain combines TRBV10-3 with TRBJ2-2; D is uncertain. V lost 1 base and J 3 bases, leaving 6 bases between the germline ends. Per germline, CDR1 ENHRY and CDR2 SYGVKD. The CDR3 sequence is 14 residues long. The DNA of the CDR3 is TGTGCCATCAGTGAGTACGTGGACACCGGGGAGCTGTTTTTT. It codes for CAISEYVDTGELFF.

V and J are TRBV11-2 and TRBJ2-2; no firm D call. This CDR3 is built from 12 residues. The germline V gene has CDR1 SGHAT and CDR2 FQNNGV. Between the trimmed V and J ends, which lost 4 bases and 8 bases, there was a span of 8 bases. As DNA, the CDR3 is TGTGCCAGCAGCTCCTTATCGGGGGAGCTGTTTTTT. Amino acid sequence: CASSSLSGELFF.

The chain combines TRBV6-6 with TRBJ2-1, with 7 positions matching TRBD1. The CDR3 runs to 16 residues. Germline V gene data show CDR1 as MNHNY and CDR2 as SVGAGI (reference sequence). After removal of 6 bases from V and 2 bases from J, the junction contained 10 bases not matched to a gene. CDR3 coding DNA: TGTGCCAGCAGGTTGACAGGGCCTGGGCCCTACAATGAGCAGTTCTTC. This encodes CASRLTGPGPYNEQFF.

This chain connects TRBV5-1 to TRBJ1-4; 8 positions agree with TRBD1. Per germline, CDR1 SGHRS and CDR2 YFSETQ. This CDR3 spans 14 amino acids. V lost 4 bases to trimming and J lost 5 bases; unmatched junction nucleotides: 4. CDR3 sequence (DNA): TGCGCCAGCAGCAGACAGGGGACAAATGAAAAACTGTTTTTT. Translating gives CASSRQGTNEKLFF. The entire variable domain, with the rest obtained from reference TRBV5-1 and TRBJ1-4, is as follows: KAGVTQTPRYLIKTRGQQVTLSCSPISGHRSVSWYQQTPGQGLQFLFEYFSETQRNKGNFPGRFSGRQFSNSRSEMNVSTLELGDSALYLCASSRQGTNEKLFFGSGTQLSVL.

The rearrangement links TRBV10-2 to TRBJ1-6, with D unclear. The CDR3 loop spans 16 amino acids. CDR1 is WSHSY and CDR2 is SAAADI in the germline V gene. The germline V and J ends were trimmed by 2 bases and 6 bases, with 14 bases remaining between them. DNA for the CDR3: TGCGCCAGCAGTGAGGAGCCCCCGGTCGGTAATTCACCCCTCCACTTT. Translated: CASSEEPPVGNSPLHF.

This clone was picked up a small number of times. This sequence joins TRBV7-9 and TRBJ2-7, with 12 positions matching TRBD2. The CDR3 loop spans 15 amino acids. Trimming cost V 6 bases and J 3 bases; bases outside gene matches: 6. The germline V gene has CDR1 SEHNR and CDR2 FQNEAQ (reference sequence). The DNA for the CDR3 is TGTGCCAGCAGTCCCCGGACTAGCGGGATCTACGAGCAGTACTTC. This gives the protein CASSPRTSGIYEQYF.

J is TRBJ1-4 and V is TRBV6-5; D is unclear. Trimming removed 5 bases at V and 8 bases at J, with 9 bases between. The CDR3 covers 12 residues. Germline CDR1 MNHEY, CDR2 SVGAGI. Here the CDR3 reads CASSQGKEKLFF. The CDR3 nucleotides read TGTGCCAGCAGTCAAGGCAAGGAAAAACTGTTTTTT.

The chain couples TRBV5-4 to TRBJ1-6; D is perhaps TRBD1 (5 bases). CDR3 length: 13 residues. Germline loops: CDR1 SGHNT, CDR2 YYREEE (reference sequence). The V end lost 7 bases, the J end lost 7 bases, and 12 bases lay between the germline ends. Here the CDR3 DNA reads TGTGCCAGCGGGGGGGATTCAAATTCACCCCTCCACTTT. Amino acids: CASGGDSNSPLHF.

The chain uses TRBV5-4 and TRBJ2-6, with D perhaps TRBD1 (5 bases). CDR1 and CDR2 from the germline V gene are SGHNT and YYREEE (reference sequence). The germline V and J ends were trimmed by 0 bases and 1 base, with 20 bases remaining between them. The CDR3 has 20 amino acids. The CDR3 loop reads CASSLGPPVAGFSGANVLTF. The DNA of the CDR3 is TGTGCCAGCAGCTTGGGTCCCCCGGTTGCAGGGTTTTCTGGGGCCAACGTCCTGACTTTC.

This clone was counted only a few times. This rearrangement joins TRBV7-9 to TRBJ1-1; D is uncertain. Trimming pared 3 bases from V and 1 base from J, leaving 6 bases between. This CDR3 comprises 13 residues. The germline gives CDR1 SEHNR, CDR2 FQNEAQ (reference sequence). The CDR3 DNA reads TGTGCCAGCAGCTTGGGCCAGAACACTGAAGCTTTCTTT. Encoded protein: CASSLGQNTEAFF.

This chain links TRBV4-1 with TRBJ2-3, with TRBD2 matching 11 bases. The J segment lost 5 bases and the V segment lost 5 bases, leaving 9 bases of the junction unmatched. Germline CDR1 reads MGHRA; CDR2 reads YSYEKL. This CDR3 contains 16 residues. The CDR3 loop reads CASSISGGAGEDTQYF. The DNA of the CDR3 is TGCGCCAGCAGCATTAGCGGGGGGGCCGGTGAAGATACGCAGTATTTT.

V and J are TRBV7-6 and TRBJ1-1, with D tentatively TRBD1 (6 bases). The CDR3 contains 15 residues. The V end was cut by 5 bases, the J end by 5 bases, with 18 bases between. Germline values: CDR1 SGHVS, CDR2 FNYEAQ. CDR3 protein: CASSPTSGGETEAFF. CDR3 sequence (DNA): TGTGCCAGCAGCCCTACGTCGGGGGGCGAAACTGAAGCTTTCTTT.

V is TRBV7-9 and J is TRBJ2-1, with D possibly being TRBD2 (7 bases). Germline lookup yields CDR1 SEHNR and CDR2 FQNEAQ (reference sequence). The V and J ends lost 10 bases and 2 bases respectively, with 21 bases between them. This CDR3 has 16 amino acids. The DNA for the CDR3 is TGTGCCACTCATTTCGTGGCGGGGGCTGCCTACAATGAGCAGTTCTTC. Protein: CATHFVAGAAYNEQFF.

The chain has TRBV6-5 and TRBJ2-1; the match to TRBD2 covers 9 bases. J was trimmed by 3 bases and V by 6 bases; bases with no gene match: 6. CDR3 length: 15 amino acids. Germline CDR1 MNHEY, CDR2 SVGAGI. CDR3 DNA sequence: TGTGCCAGCAGCCGTAGCGGGAGTGTCTACAATGAGCAGTTCTTC. It encodes CASSRSGSVYNEQFF.

This chain uses TRBV15 with TRBJ1-4, with 7 bases that match TRBD1. V dropped 2 bases and J dropped 5; count of bases not matched to a gene: 8. Germline V gene sequence: CDR1 LNHNV, CDR2 YYDKDF (reference sequence). This CDR3 comprises 16 residues. The DNA for the CDR3 is TGTGCCACCAGCAGAACCTTACAGGGGACAAATGAAAAACTGTTTTTT. This gives the protein CATSRTLQGTNEKLFF.

The J gene is TRBJ1-5, the V gene TRBV27, with D maybe TRBD1 (6 bases). The V gene's germline CDR1 is MNHEY and CDR2 SMNVEV (reference sequence). Trimming pared 3 bases from V and 9 bases from J, leaving 12 bases between. This CDR3 contains 13 residues. In nucleotides, the CDR3 is TGTGCCAGCAGTTTGGGACAATGGGGGCCCCAGCATTTT. It yields the protein CASSLGQWGPQHF.

This clone is medium-sized by share. J is TRBJ2-7 and V is TRBV27; D is uncertain. V lost 5 bases and J 6 bases, leaving 11 bases between the germline ends. This CDR3 spans 12 amino acids. CDR1 is MNHEY and CDR2 is SMNVEV in the germline V gene (reference sequence). The CDR3 nucleotides are TGTGCCAGCAGTCCCCTTCCCGGCGAGCAGTACTTC. This codes for CASSPLPGEQYF.